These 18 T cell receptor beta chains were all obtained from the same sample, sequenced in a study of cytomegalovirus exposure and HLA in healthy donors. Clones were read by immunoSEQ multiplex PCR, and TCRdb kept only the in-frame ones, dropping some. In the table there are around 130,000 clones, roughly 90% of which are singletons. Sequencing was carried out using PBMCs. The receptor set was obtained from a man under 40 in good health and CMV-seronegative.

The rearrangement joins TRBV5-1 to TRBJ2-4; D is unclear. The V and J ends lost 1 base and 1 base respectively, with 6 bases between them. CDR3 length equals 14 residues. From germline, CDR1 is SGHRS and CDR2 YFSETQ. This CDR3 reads CASSLSGAKNIQYF. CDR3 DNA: TGCGCCAGCAGCTTGTCCGGGGCCAAAAACATTCAGTACTTC.

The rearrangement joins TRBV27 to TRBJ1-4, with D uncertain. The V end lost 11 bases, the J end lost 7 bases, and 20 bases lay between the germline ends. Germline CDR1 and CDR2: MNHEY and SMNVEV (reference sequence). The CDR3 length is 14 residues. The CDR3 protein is CASSSRFRGEKLFF. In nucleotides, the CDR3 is TGTGCCTCCTCTTCCCGGTTCCGGGGTGAAAAACTGTTTTTT.

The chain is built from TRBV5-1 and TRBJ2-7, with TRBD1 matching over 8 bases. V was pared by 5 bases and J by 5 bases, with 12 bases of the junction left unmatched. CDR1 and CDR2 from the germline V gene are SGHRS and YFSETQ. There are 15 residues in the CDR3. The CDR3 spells CASRYRDRIVDEQYF. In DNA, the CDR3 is TGCGCCAGCAGATACCGGGACAGGATCGTAGACGAGCAGTACTTC. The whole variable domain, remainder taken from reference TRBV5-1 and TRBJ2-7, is KAGVTQTPRYLIKTRGQQVTLSCSPISGHRSVSWYQQTPGQGLQFLFEYFSETQRNKGNFPGRFSGRQFSNSRSEMNVSTLELGDSALYLCASRYRDRIVDEQYFGPGTRLTVT.

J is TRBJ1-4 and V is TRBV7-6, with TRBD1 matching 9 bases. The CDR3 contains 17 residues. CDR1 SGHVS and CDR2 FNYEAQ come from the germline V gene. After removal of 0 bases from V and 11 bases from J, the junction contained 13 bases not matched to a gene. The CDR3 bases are TGTGCCAGCAGCTTAGCGCCACGGACAGGGGTTGGGGGGAAACTGTTTTTT. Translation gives CASSLAPRTGVGGKLFF.

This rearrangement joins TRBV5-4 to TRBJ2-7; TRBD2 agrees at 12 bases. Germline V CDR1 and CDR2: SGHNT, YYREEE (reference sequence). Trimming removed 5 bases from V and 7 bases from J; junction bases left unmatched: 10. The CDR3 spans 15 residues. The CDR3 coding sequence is TGTGCCAGCAGTCCCGGACTAGCGGGGAGGCAAGAGCAGTACTTC. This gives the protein CASSPGLAGRQEQYF.

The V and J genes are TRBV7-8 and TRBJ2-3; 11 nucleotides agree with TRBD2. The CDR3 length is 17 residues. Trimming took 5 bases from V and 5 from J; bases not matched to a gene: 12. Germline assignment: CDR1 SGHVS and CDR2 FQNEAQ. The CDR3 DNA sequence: TGTGCCAGCAGCGCCGCCAGACTAGCGGGGAGTCGAGATACGCAGTATTTT. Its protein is CASSAARLAGSRDTQYF.

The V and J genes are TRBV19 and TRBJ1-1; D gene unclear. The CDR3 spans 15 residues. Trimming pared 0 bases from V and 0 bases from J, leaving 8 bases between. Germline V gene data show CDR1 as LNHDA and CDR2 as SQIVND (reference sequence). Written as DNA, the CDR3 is TGTGCCAGTAGTATAGATCCTCTCTTGAACACTGAAGCTTTCTTT. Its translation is CASSIDPLLNTEAFF.

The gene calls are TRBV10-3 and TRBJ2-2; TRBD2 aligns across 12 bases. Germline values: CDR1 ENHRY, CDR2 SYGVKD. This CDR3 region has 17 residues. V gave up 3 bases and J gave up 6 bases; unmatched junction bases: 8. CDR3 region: CAISDPRTSGVAGELFF. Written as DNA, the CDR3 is TGTGCCATCAGTGACCCCCGGACTAGCGGGGTCGCCGGGGAGCTGTTTTTT.

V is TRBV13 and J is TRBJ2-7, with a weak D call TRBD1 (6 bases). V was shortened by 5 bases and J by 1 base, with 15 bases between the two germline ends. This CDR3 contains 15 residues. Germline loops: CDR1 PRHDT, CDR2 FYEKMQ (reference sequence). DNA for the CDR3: TGTGCCAGCAGCCTCTTACTTGGACAGTCCTACGAGCAGTACTTC. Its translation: CASSLLLGQSYEQYF.

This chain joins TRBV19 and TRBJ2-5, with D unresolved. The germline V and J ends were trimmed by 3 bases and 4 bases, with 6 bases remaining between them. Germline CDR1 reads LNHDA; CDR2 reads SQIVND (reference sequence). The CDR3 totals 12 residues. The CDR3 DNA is TGTGCCAGTAGTATCTCGGGAGAGACCCAGTACTTC. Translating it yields CASSISGETQYF.

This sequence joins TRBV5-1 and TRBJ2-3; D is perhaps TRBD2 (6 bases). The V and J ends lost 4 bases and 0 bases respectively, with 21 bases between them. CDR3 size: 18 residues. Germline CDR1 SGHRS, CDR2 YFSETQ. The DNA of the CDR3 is TGCGCCAGCAGCCCGGCGGGGACGAACCGCCCTAGCACAGATACGCAGTATTTT. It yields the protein CASSPAGTNRPSTDTQYF.

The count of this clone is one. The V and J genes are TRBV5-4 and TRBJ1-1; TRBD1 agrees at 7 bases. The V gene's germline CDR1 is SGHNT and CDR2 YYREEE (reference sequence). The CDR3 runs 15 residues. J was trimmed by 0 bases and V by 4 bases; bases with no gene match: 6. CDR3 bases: TGTGCCAGCAGCGCCCGGGACAGCCTGAACACTGAAGCTTTCTTT. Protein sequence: CASSARDSLNTEAFF.

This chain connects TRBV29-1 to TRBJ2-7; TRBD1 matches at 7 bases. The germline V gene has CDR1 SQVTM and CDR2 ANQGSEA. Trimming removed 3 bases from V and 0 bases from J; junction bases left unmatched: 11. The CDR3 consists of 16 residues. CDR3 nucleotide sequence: TGCAGCGTTGAGGGTAACAGGGGTCCCCGCTCCTACGAGCAGTACTTC. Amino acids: CSVEGNRGPRSYEQYF.

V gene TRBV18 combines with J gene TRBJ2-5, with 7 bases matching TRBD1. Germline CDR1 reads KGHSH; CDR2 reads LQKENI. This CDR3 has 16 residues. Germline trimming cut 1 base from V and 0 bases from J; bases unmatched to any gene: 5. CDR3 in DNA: TGTGCCAGCTCACCACGCACAGGGGACCACCAAGAGACCCAGTACTTC. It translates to CASSPRTGDHQETQYF.

CDR3 DNA sequence: TGTGCCAGCAGCGCGGGGACAGGGGCAACTAATGAAAAACTGTTTTTT. This encodes CASSAGTGATNEKLFF. The V gene is TRBV5-8, the J gene TRBJ1-4; 10 bases line up with TRBD1. This CDR3 spans 16 amino acids. CDR1 and CDR2 (germline): SGHTS, YDEGEE. V shed 4 bases and J 0 bases; nucleotides not matched to a gene: 3.

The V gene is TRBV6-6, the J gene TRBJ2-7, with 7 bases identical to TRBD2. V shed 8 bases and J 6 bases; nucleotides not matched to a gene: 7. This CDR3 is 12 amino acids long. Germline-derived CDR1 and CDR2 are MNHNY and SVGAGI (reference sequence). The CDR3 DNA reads TGTGCCAGCCATCGGCGGGGGACCGAGCAGTACTTC. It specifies CASHRRGTEQYF.

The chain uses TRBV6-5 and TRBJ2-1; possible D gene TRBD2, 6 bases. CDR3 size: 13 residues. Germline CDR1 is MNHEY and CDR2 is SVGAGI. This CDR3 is CASGGGYYNEQFF. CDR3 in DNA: TGTGCGAGCGGTGGGGGGTACTACAATGAGCAGTTCTTC.

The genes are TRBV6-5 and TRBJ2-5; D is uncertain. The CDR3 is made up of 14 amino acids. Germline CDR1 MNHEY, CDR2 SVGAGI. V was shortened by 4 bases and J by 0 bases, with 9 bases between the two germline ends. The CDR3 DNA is TGTGCCAGCAGTTCCGACATAGACCAAGAGACCCAGTACTTC. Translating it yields CASSSDIDQETQYF.